The rows below give T cell receptor beta chains drawn from one sample of a study of persistence of HIV-infected CD4 T cells. Antigens of these TCRs are unknown. The data were produced by immunoSEQ multiplex PCR, yet TCRdb's version contains in-frame clones alone and is incomplete. The sample contains 20,000 to 25,000 clones, about 74% of which appear only once. The material sequenced was CD4+ T cells sorted from PBMCs after roughly 18-hour stimulation, taken from a patient who received antiretroviral therapy. The receptors derive from an adult man with HIV who was CMV-seropositive. Each CDR3 is given with its conserved first and last residue. D genes are given only for firm matches. Clone sizes are given selectively: once, few, many, or a class where the clone is expanded.

j_call v_call d_call clone_size cdr3_aa cdr3_nt
TRBJ1-3 TRBV3-1/TRBV3-2 TRBD1 once CASSQRWTGTESGNTIYF TGTGCCAGCAGCCAACGTTGGACAGGGACTGAATCTGGAAACACCATATATTTT
TRBJ2-1 TRBV6-2/TRBV6-3 TRBD1 . CASSYRQGEQFF TGTGCCAGCAGTTATCGACAGGGTGAGCAGTTCTTC
TRBJ1-1 TRBV6-1 . . CASSEVRRGTEAFF TGTGCCAGCAGTGAAGTACGGAGGGGAACTGAAGCTTTCTTT
TRBJ2-3 TRBV7-3 TRBD2 large CASSSSGAGNTQYF TGTGCCAGTTCTTCTAGCGGGGCCGGGAATACGCAGTATTTT
TRBJ1-2 TRBV3-1/TRBV3-2 . . CASSQVTAQFGYTF TGTGCCAGCAGCCAAGTTACAGCCCAATTCGGCTACACCTTC
TRBJ2-3 TRBV28 TRBD1 few CASSSGGSTDTQYF TGTGCCAGCAGTTCAGGGGGATCGACAGATACGCAGTATTTT
TRBJ2-3 TRBV2 TRBD1 . CASHRQGAGTDTQYF TGTGCCAGCCACCGACAGGGTGCGGGCACAGATACGCAGTATTTT
TRBJ1-1 TRBV2 . . CASSVGQQNTEAFF TGTGCCAGCAGTGTAGGCCAGCAGAACACTGAAGCTTTCTTT
TRBJ1-5 TRBV28 TRBD1 few CASSLLGQSNQPQHF TGTGCCAGCAGTCTACTGGGACAGAGCAATCAGCCCCAGCATTTT
TRBJ1-1 TRBV28 TRBD1 . CASSPPTGGMPEAFF TGTGCCAGCAGTCCACCGACAGGGGGTATGCCTGAAGCTTTCTTT
TRBJ2-2 TRBV19 . . CASASANTGELFF TGTGCCAGTGCCAGTGCGAACACCGGGGAGCTGTTTTTT
TRBJ1-2 TRBV12-3/TRBV12-4 . . CASSFDRHYGYTF TGTGCCAGCAGTTTTGACAGGCACTATGGCTACACCTTC
TRBJ2-7 TRBV2 . . CASGGAGEQYF TGTGCCAGCGGGGGGGCGGGCGAGCAGTACTTC